The rows below give T cell receptor beta chains drawn from one sample of a study of Ad26.COV2.S vaccination and SARS-CoV-2 variants. TCRdb's table, derived via immunoSEQ multiplex PCR, lists solely in-frame clones and lacks some. This sample has fewer than 400,000 clones, with approximately 91% found just once. The specimen comprised peripheral blood, sampled in a trial of Ad26.COV2.S vaccine versus placebo. The receptors come from a person between 18 and 65 years old who received the Ad26.COV2.S COVID-19 vaccine or a placebo. The CDR3 runs from the conserved cysteine through the conserved F or W. A D gene is named only where the DNA matches it firmly.

v_call	j_call	d_call	cdr3_aa
TRBV28	TRBJ1-6	TRBD1	CASSALGTGALLALHF
TRBV28	TRBJ1-5	NA	CASTAGGGHNQPQHF
TRBV28	TRBJ2-7	NA	CASTSSYEQYF
TRBV28	TRBJ2-7	TRBD2	CASTTGTSRVNEQYF
TRBV5-1	TRBJ1-2	NA	CASSLGPATQGGNGYTF
TRBV19	TRBJ2-3	NA	CATKGGTDTQYF
TRBV3-1/TRBV3-2	TRBJ2-7	NA	CASSPKTGPAVEQYF
TRBV28	TRBJ2-1	TRBD2	CASSLLKGLAGSNEQFF
TRBV30	TRBJ2-6	TRBD2	CASAGVGANVLTF
TRBV7-9	TRBJ2-1	TRBD2	CASSPDQGLGNEQFF
TRBV24-1	TRBJ2-3	TRBD1	CATSDPDRGALDTQYF
TRBV3-1/TRBV3-2	TRBJ1-1	NA	CASSHGDTEAFF
TRBV21-1	TRBJ2-1	NA	CASSGGGGQKGTSGSLGNEQFF
TRBV11-3	TRBJ1-2	NA	CASSSQGRGNYGYTF
TRBV6-5	TRBJ1-2	NA	CASSMGPANYGYTF
TRBV24-1	TRBJ2-7	TRBD1	CATSDSTGDSYEQYF
TRBV14	TRBJ1-1	NA	CASSPLVEFSYANTEAFF
TRBV28	TRBJ1-1	NA	CASHTRIEAFF
TRBV7-9	TRBJ2-3	NA	CASSLVIDTQYF
TRBV10-3	TRBJ2-7	NA	CATTGSSYEQYF
TRBV30	TRBJ2-5	NA	CAWSAGTPETQYF
TRBV7-9	TRBJ2-5	TRBD2	CASGGSGLQETQYF
TRBV28	TRBJ1-1	NA	CASTEVGGVNTEAFF
TRBV4-1	TRBJ1-1	NA	CASSQGRGRGNTEAFF
TRBV9	TRBJ1-1	NA	CASSPERGGAFF
TRBV6-2/TRBV6-3	TRBJ2-7	NA	CASSLTTGPTYEQYF
TRBV29-1	TRBJ2-2	NA	CSVGRQTPTGELFF
TRBV6-6	TRBJ1-5	NA	CASRSQGSQPQHF
TRBV6-4	TRBJ2-3	TRBD2	CASSDGTSGSTDTQYF
TRBV28	TRBJ1-1	TRBD1	CASRPATGRNTEAFF
TRBV7-9	TRBJ2-7	NA	CASSSALGGQDYEQYF
TRBV28	TRBJ2-3	TRBD2	CASSPPGAGGRGDTQYF
TRBV6-5	TRBJ1-1	NA	CASRGRTNTEAFF
TRBV27	TRBJ2-7	NA	CASSSRLSGSLTYEQYF
TRBV6-7	TRBJ2-3	NA	CASSHSAGDTQYF
TRBV2	TRBJ1-2	TRBD1	CASSQEEGAYGYTF
TRBV18	TRBJ2-6	NA	CASSPLPPDSTGANVLTF
TRBV14	TRBJ1-5	TRBD1	CASSRRGLGQPQHF
TRBV6-1	TRBJ2-2	NA	CASSESVGMGTGELFF
TRBV4-1	TRBJ1-1	NA	CASSQSANTEAFF
TRBV9	TRBJ2-4	NA	CASSVDGSGDIQYF
TRBV28	TRBJ1-3	TRBD1	CASSLGTVVSGNTIYF
TRBV5-6	TRBJ1-1	NA	CASSGAPTVNTEAFF
TRBV7-9	TRBJ2-3	NA	CASSPGATWTQYF
TRBV30	TRBJ2-7	TRBD1	CAWSVGQGAYEQYF
TRBV5-4	TRBJ2-5	NA	CASSETGGEETQYF
TRBV15	TRBJ2-1	NA	CATSEPLGSGQFF
TRBV4-1	TRBJ2-7	NA	CASSQVAGVIYEQYF
TRBV18	TRBJ2-3	NA	CASSLRTDTQYF
TRBV4-1	TRBJ1-2	NA	CASSQVFRASGYTF
TRBV3-1/TRBV3-2	TRBJ2-1	NA	CASSQDRGRDTYNEQFF
TRBV7-6	TRBJ1-6	NA	CASSAPPGQPGEVRIRPLHF
TRBV14	TRBJ2-1	NA	CASSTGALASPYNEQFF
TRBV7-3	TRBJ1-5	NA	CASSFQVGQPQHF
TRBV24-1	TRBJ2-1	TRBD2	CATSDRSGRNEQFF
TRBV30	TRBJ2-1	NA	CAWSVSLAGGEQFF
TRBV5-4	TRBJ2-1	NA	CASSLRTGQHYNEQFF
TRBV9	TRBJ1-2	TRBD1	CASSAPGQGRNGYTF
TRBV10-3	TRBJ2-7	NA	CAISPRDNSYEQYF
TRBV30	TRBJ1-2	NA	CAWSVLGVDGYTF